This T cell receptor beta chain was retrieved from a study of shared clonotypes between healthy human individuals. Study-wide results and limits: For naive CD4 cells, around 5% of clonotypes were shared across four donors.

Several immunoSEQ 96-well plates shared each subset's DNA, each plate a replicate. The method was immunoSEQ multiplex PCR; TCRdb's version includes in-frame clones alone and lacks a portion of them. Of some 2,000,000 clones in the sample, 85% to 95% were seen once. The CDR3 runs to 19 residues. Germline assignment: CDR1 SNHLY and CDR2 FYNNEI. The V gene end was trimmed by 6 bases and the J gene end by 2 bases; junction bases not matched to a gene: 20. Points on this clone: The antigen is undetermined.

The origin of this receptor is a man aged 18 to 29 in good health. The gene calls are TRBV2 and TRBJ2-5, with 8 bases fitting TRBD2. The specimen sequenced was naive CD4+ T cells sorted from blood. Noted subset: CD45RA+ positively selected. The CDR3 loop reads CASSFPGLGRAVKQETQYF. CDR3 DNA: TGTGCCAGCAGCTTCCCGGGACTAGGCAGGGCCGTGAAACAAGAGACCCAGTACTTC.